This T cell receptor (beta chain) appears in the sequencing data of a study of blood T cells in healthy people across ages. In the study overall: When template switching was applied, about one barcoded beta molecule was captured per two T cells.

Primed by a sample-barcoded 5' primer and a J-beta primer mix, a second PCR proceeded for 7 to 11 cycles. Each CDR3 protein gets one entry after TCRdb re-called the 5' RACE reads with MiXCR. The data hold about 680,000 distinct CDR3 sequences, with over 45% observed a single time. This clonotype was obtained from a woman aged 60 to 75 in good health. The specimen was blood.

The DNA for the CDR3 is TGTGCCAGCAGCTTAGGTGCTCATGGCTACACCTTC. Translated: CASSLGAHGYTF. V and J are TRBV7-8 and TRBJ1-2; D remains ambiguous. V lost 1 base, J lost 6 bases, and 6 bases lay in between. CDR1 is SGHVS, CDR2 FQNEAQ, per germline. The CDR3 contains 12 residues.